This T cell receptor (beta chain) emerged from a study of blood T cell repertoires in COVID-19. Overall study: T cells, B-cell-depleted T cells, or PBMCs provided the cDNA or gDNA that served as material.

Original processing methods: How many nucleated cells were present was estimated from reference gene primer amplification. Clones were read by immunoSEQ multiplex PCR, and TCRdb kept only the in-frame ones, dropping some. V and J calls and clone size are those listed in that table; D and trimming were worked out from the DNA. The sample consists of 200,000 to 300,000 clones, under 90% of them appearing once. The V gene lost 2 bases and the J gene lost 0 bases, with 8 bases spanning the gap. Germline V gene data show CDR1 as MGHRA and CDR2 as YSYEKL. There are 15 residues in the CDR3. The specimen was peripheral blood. The chain has TRBV4-1 and TRBJ1-3, with D uncertain. This clonotype originated in a human donor in a cohort sampled during active COVID-19. CDR3 sequence: CASSQWPHSGNTIYF. The CDR3 DNA follows: TGCGCCAGCAGCCAATGGCCACACTCTGGAAACACCATATATTTT.